Below are 28 T cell receptor beta chains sequenced from a single sample in a study of cytomegalovirus exposure and HLA in healthy donors. The PCR had 60 Vbeta and 13 Jbeta primers. Sequencing used immunoSEQ multiplex PCR; TCRdb keeps in-frame clones, though not all of them. There are approximately 170,000 clones in the sample; around 73% occur only once, and around 5% lies in the top ten. Material for sequencing was PBMCs. The receptors were gathered from a young woman in good health and CMV-seropositive.

This clone has only a few counts. The CDR3 loop is CASSPRPLAGGKDTQYF. The CDR3 DNA reads TGTGCCAGCTCACCAAGGCCCCTAGCGGGGGGTAAAGATACGCAGTATTTT. The V call is TRBV18, the J call TRBJ2-3; 11 nucleotides align to TRBD2. The V and J ends lost 2 bases and 5 bases, in that order; junction bases with no gene match: 9. The CDR3 is 17 amino acids. Germline V CDR1 and CDR2: KGHSH, LQKENI.

V usage is TRBV6-5 and J usage is TRBJ2-7, with TRBD1 identical over 9 bases. The CDR3 runs 13 residues. Germline values: CDR1 MNHEY, CDR2 SVGAGI. Trimming removed 6 bases from V and 3 bases from J; junction bases left unmatched: 3. The CDR3 region is CASSRGQGYEQYF. For the CDR3, the DNA is TGTGCCAGCAGCCGGGGACAGGGCTACGAGCAGTACTTC.

The J gene is TRBJ2-3, the V gene TRBV5-4, with TRBD1 matching 7 bases. Germline V CDR1 and CDR2: SGHNT, YYREEE (reference sequence). The CDR3 has 13 residues. J lost 3 bases, V lost 9 bases, and 7 bases had no gene match. CDR3 coding DNA: TGTGCCACGGGACAGAGGGGTACAGATACGCAGTATTTT. As protein: CATGQRGTDTQYF.

This clone appeared a few times. This sequence joins TRBV19 and TRBJ1-3; D gene ambiguous. V shed 3 bases and J shed 4 bases, with 19 bases lying between them. The CDR3 is 17 residues long. Germline CDR1 is LNHDA and CDR2 is SQIVND (reference sequence). The CDR3 protein is CASSILWGATEGNTIYF. The DNA for the CDR3 is TGTGCCAGTAGTATCCTCTGGGGAGCCACCGAGGGAAACACCATATATTTT.

V and J are TRBV6-5 and TRBJ2-7, with TRBD1 matching 11 bases. The CDR3 is 15 residues long. Germline V CDR1 and CDR2: MNHEY, SVGAGI. V lost 0 bases and J lost 3; bases outside the gene matches: 1. CDR3 in amino acids: CASSYSGTGGYEQYF. The CDR3 nucleotides read TGTGCCAGCAGTTACTCCGGGACAGGGGGCTACGAGCAGTACTTC.

The chain couples TRBV7-2 to TRBJ2-3, with D possibly TRBD1 on 5 matching bases. V dropped 0 bases and J dropped 5 bases, with 12 bases sitting between them. The CDR3 is 15 amino acids. CDR1 and CDR2 (germline): SGHTA, FQGNSA. The CDR3 spells CASSLAPGKLDTQYF. CDR3 in DNA: TGTGCCAGCAGCTTAGCGCCAGGGAAGCTAGATACGCAGTATTTT.

The V and J genes are TRBV12-5 and TRBJ2-3; D ambiguous. CDR1 is LGHNT and CDR2 is FRNRAP in the germline V gene. CDR3 length equals 11 residues. Trimming cost V 6 bases and J 7 bases, with 8 bases left between them. The CDR3 nucleotides are TGTGCTAGTGGGAGATCGTATACGCAGTATTTT. This gives the protein CASGRSYTQYF.

This clone turned up a few times. The rearrangement joins TRBV19 to TRBJ1-2; D is perhaps TRBD1 (6 bases). Germline lookup yields CDR1 LNHDA and CDR2 SQIVND (reference sequence). With 7 bases removed from V and 4 bases from J, the gap between germline ends came to 13 bases. This CDR3 spans 13 amino acids. The DNA for the CDR3 is TGTGCCAGTACGGGGGGCAAGGGCTATGGCTACACCTTC. This encodes CASTGGKGYGYTF.

As to this clone: The junction and the germline gene differ at one end; a read error may be behind it. The rearrangement links TRBV7-7 to TRBJ2-1, with 7 nucleotides matching TRBD1. The germline gives CDR1 SSHAT, CDR2 FNYEAQ (reference sequence). This CDR3 comprises 13 residues. CDR3: CASSLQGNNEQFF. In nucleotides, the CDR3 is TGTGCTAGCAGCTTACAGGGGAACAATGAGCAGTTCTTC.

The chain recombines TRBV6-1 with TRBJ2-5, with a tentative D call TRBD2 (7 bases). V dropped 7 bases and J dropped 5 bases, with 14 bases sitting between them. This CDR3 is built from 13 residues. CDR1 and CDR2 from the germline V gene are MNHNS and SASEGT. CDR3 region: CASKVAGAETQYF. The CDR3 nucleotides read TGTGCCAGCAAGGTTGCGGGGGCTGAGACCCAGTACTTC.

The gene calls are TRBV19 and TRBJ2-5, with 7 bases matching TRBD1. The J call may be wrong; the DNA end is better matched by TRBJ2-7. Germline V CDR1 and CDR2: LNHDA, SQIVND (reference sequence). This CDR3 comprises 14 residues. The CDR3 nucleotides are TGTGCCAGTAAACCGGACAGGAGCTCCTACGAGCAGTACTTC. Its translation: CASKPDRSSYEQYF.

The chain carries TRBV11-2 and TRBJ2-7; TRBD1 agrees at 11 bases. Per the germline V gene, CDR1 is SGHAT and CDR2 is FQNNGV. CDR3 size: 14 residues. The J segment lost 3 bases and the V segment lost 4 bases, leaving 2 bases of the junction unmatched. The CDR3 DNA follows: TGTGCCAGCAGCTCGGACAGGGGGCACTACGAGCAGTACTTC. Translated, it gives CASSSDRGHYEQYF.

The J gene is TRBJ1-2, the V gene TRBV6-4; TRBD1 might be the D (6 bases). The CDR3 contains 13 residues. Trimming took off 8 bases at V and 8 bases at J, with 18 bases between the two ends. Germline CDR1 is MRHNA and CDR2 is SNTAGT. The CDR3 reads CASRQVGDSGYTF. The DNA of the CDR3 is TGTGCCAGCCGACAGGTTGGAGACTCCGGCTACACCTTC.

Only one count was recorded for this clone. The chain has TRBV5-1 and TRBJ2-2; maybe TRBD1 (6 bases). The CDR3 runs 16 residues. Trimming took off 4 bases at V and 2 bases at J, with 15 bases between the two ends. The V gene's germline CDR1 is SGHRS and CDR2 YFSETQ. The CDR3 here is CASSLLTGTNTGELFF. CDR3 DNA sequence: TGCGCCAGCAGCCTCCTGACAGGCACAAACACCGGGGAGCTGTTTTTT.

CDR3 residues: CASSPSGGRTDTQYF. The CDR3, as DNA: TGTGCCAGCAGTCCTAGCGGGGGGCGCACAGATACGCAGTATTTT. This chain links TRBV28 with TRBJ2-3, with 11 bases matching TRBD2. V lost 5 bases and J lost 1; bases outside the gene matches: 2. The CDR3 covers 15 residues. CDR1 is MDHEN, CDR2 SYDVKM, per germline.

J is TRBJ2-1 and V is TRBV19, with 14 bases aligning to TRBD2. Per the germline V gene, CDR1 is LNHDA and CDR2 is SQIVND (reference sequence). The CDR3 is 18 residues long. V trimming: 4 bases; J trimming: 8 bases; junction bases outside the gene matches: 13. DNA for the CDR3: TGTGCCAGTAGTAACTACCCGACTAGCGGGGGGGCTTCCGATGAGCAGTTCTTC. Protein sequence: CASSNYPTSGGASDEQFF.

This clone was detected a few times. The chain combines TRBV7-9 with TRBJ1-1, with 9 bases matching TRBD1. Germline CDR1 is SEHNR and CDR2 is FQNEAQ (reference sequence). CDR3 size: 14 residues. Trimming cost V 6 bases and J 2 bases; bases outside gene matches: 4. The CDR3 is CASRLGQGNTEAFF. The CDR3 nucleotides read TGTGCCAGCAGATTGGGACAGGGTAACACTGAAGCTTTCTTT.

The rearrangement links TRBV6-1 to TRBJ1-3; no clear D. V was cut by 4 bases and J by 1 base, with 8 bases left in between. Germline values: CDR1 MNHNS, CDR2 SASEGT. This CDR3 is 14 amino acids long. CDR3 amino acids: CASSGRESGNTIYF. Here the CDR3 DNA reads TGTGCCAGCAGTGGTCGAGAGTCTGGAAACACCATATATTTT.

The rearrangement uses TRBV4-3 and TRBJ1-5, with TRBD1 as a possible D gene (6 bases). Germline V lookup: CDR1 LGHNA, CDR2 YSLEER. V gave up 3 bases and J gave up 5 bases, with 14 bases separating them. The CDR3 is made up of 15 amino acids. CDR3 sequence: CASSQGRGADQPQHF. DNA of the CDR3: TGCGCCAGCAGCCAGGGACGGGGGGCGGATCAGCCCCAGCATTTT.

This sequence joins TRBV15 and TRBJ2-1; D possibly corresponds to TRBD1 (7 bases). V dropped 0 bases and J dropped 7 bases, with 22 bases sitting between them. Germline CDR1 and CDR2: LNHNV and YYDKDF (reference sequence). This CDR3 has 18 amino acids. The CDR3 region is CATSRDQGGSGDRNEQFF. The CDR3 coding sequence is TGTGCCACCAGCAGAGACCAGGGGGGCTCCGGGGACAGAAATGAGCAGTTCTTC.

This chain uses TRBV6-5 with TRBJ1-1; D is perhaps TRBD1 (5 bases). Germline V gives CDR1 MNHEY, CDR2 SVGAGI. The length of the CDR3 is 15 residues. The V gene lost 5 bases and the J gene lost 7 bases, with 20 bases spanning the gap. As DNA, the CDR3 is TGTGCCAGCAGTCATAGTTCCGGGGGACTTATTGAAGCTTTCTTT. Its protein product is CASSHSSGGLIEAFF.

The chain recombines TRBV5-1 with TRBJ1-2; TRBD1 matches at 8 bases. J gave up 0 bases and V 5 bases, and 6 bases lay outside the gene matches. Germline loops: CDR1 SGHRS, CDR2 YFSETQ. The CDR3 is made up of 15 amino acids. The CDR3 reads CASRDRASANYGYTF. In DNA, the CDR3 is TGCGCCAGCAGGGACAGGGCCTCAGCTAACTATGGCTACACCTTC.

V and J are TRBV7-2 and TRBJ2-1; the match to TRBD2 covers 14 bases. Germline CDR1 and CDR2: SGHTA and FQGNSA. V lost 8 bases to trimming and J lost 4 bases; unmatched junction nucleotides: 4. The CDR3 runs to 15 residues. The CDR3 spells CASAGLAGVYNEQFF. DNA of the CDR3: TGTGCCAGCGCGGGACTAGCGGGGGTATACAATGAGCAGTTCTTC.

The CDR3 DNA is TGTGCCAGCACCTGGACGGGGGGCGATGGCAATCAGCCCCAGCATTTT. It codes for CASTWTGGDGNQPQHF. The rearrangement joins TRBV19 to TRBJ1-5; weak D call: TRBD1 (6 bases). From germline, CDR1 is LNHDA and CDR2 SQIVND (reference sequence). This CDR3 region has 16 residues. V lost 9 bases to trimming and J lost 2 bases, with 20 bases between them. Supplemented by reference TRBV19 and TRBJ1-5, the full variable domain reads DGGITQSPKYLFRKEGQNVTLSCEQNLNHDAMYWYRQDPGQGLRLIYYSQIVNDFQKGDIAEGYSVSREKKESFPLTVTSAQKNPTAFYLCASTWTGGDGNQPQHFGDGTRLSIL.

This clone was counted a few times. J is TRBJ1-1 and V is TRBV6-5; the match to TRBD1 covers 7 bases. There are 14 residues in the CDR3. Per germline, CDR1 MNHEY and CDR2 SVGAGI. Trimming took 0 bases from V and 8 from J; bases not matched to a gene: 6. The CDR3 is CASSYSRSTGEAFF. The DNA of the CDR3 is TGTGCCAGCAGTTACTCGAGGTCGACAGGGGAAGCTTTCTTT.

The rearrangement joins TRBV4-3 to TRBJ2-3; tentative D call: TRBD2 (5 bases). V lost 4 bases and J lost 5, with 16 bases in between. The CDR3 runs 15 residues. Germline lookup yields CDR1 LGHNA and CDR2 YSLEER. CDR3 DNA sequence: TGCGCCAGCAGCCCTCGTTTGGGTAGCGAAGATACGCAGTATTTT. Translation: CASSPRLGSEDTQYF.

The chain couples TRBV9 to TRBJ2-2; no definite D call. V lost 1 base, J lost 8 bases, and 6 bases lay in between. Germline V gene lookup returns CDR1 SGDLS and CDR2 YYNGEE. The CDR3 has 12 residues. The CDR3 loop reads CASSVFYGELFF. The CDR3 coding sequence is TGTGCCAGCAGCGTATTTTATGGGGAGCTGTTTTTT.

The chain carries TRBV7-2 and TRBJ2-2, with D possibly being TRBD2 (5 bases). Germline lookup yields CDR1 SGHTA and CDR2 FQGNSA. V was pared by 5 bases and J by 6 bases, with 22 bases between. CDR3 length equals 17 residues. The chain's CDR3 is CASSKTDQLVRAGELFF. In DNA, the CDR3 is TGTGCCAGCAGCAAAACAGACCAACTAGTTCGGGCCGGGGAGCTGTTTTTT.